The 25 T cell receptor beta chains presented below share a single source sample, sequenced in a study of blood T cell repertoires in COVID-19. Data came from immunoSEQ multiplex PCR; TCRdb stores just in-frame clones and leaves some out. The table includes approximately 500,000 clones, less than 90% detected once. Specimen: peripheral blood. These TCRs come from a woman between 45 and 60 years old with COVID-19, enrolled during active disease.

This rearrangement joins TRBV5-6 to TRBJ1-4; no definite D call. CDR1 and CDR2 from the germline V gene are SGHDT and YYEEEE. Trimming shortened V by 3 bases and J by 11 bases, and 11 bases separated the two germline ends. CDR3 length: 12 residues. Here the CDR3 reads CASSSTGGKLFF. The CDR3 DNA follows: TGTGCCAGCAGCTCGACGGGTGGGAAACTGTTTTTT. Full variable domain (outside the CDR3, taken from reference TRBV5-6 and TRBJ1-4): DAGVTQSPTHLIKTRGQQVTLRCSPKSGHDTVSWYQQALGQGPQFIFQYYEEEERQRGNFPDRFSGHQFPNYSSELNVNALLLGDSALYLCASSSTGGKLFFGSGTQLSVL.

This clone showed up many times. V is TRBV10-2 and J is TRBJ1-5, with D perhaps matching TRBD1 (5 bases). The germline V and J ends were trimmed by 6 bases and 1 base, with 7 bases remaining between them. This CDR3 contains 13 residues. Germline V gene data show CDR1 as WSHSY and CDR2 as SAAADI. CDR3 residues: CASSRESNQPQHF. The CDR3 region has the DNA TGCGCCAGCAGCAGGGAAAGCAATCAGCCCCAGCATTTT.

This sequence joins TRBV6-5 and TRBJ1-2; no firm D call. The CDR3 consists of 15 residues. V was trimmed by 6 bases and J by 4 bases, leaving 18 bases between them. Germline V gene lookup returns CDR1 MNHEY and CDR2 SVGAGI. The CDR3 is CASSLTPLGTYGYTF. The CDR3 region has the DNA TGTGCCAGCAGCCTTACCCCACTAGGTACCTATGGCTACACCTTC.

J is TRBJ1-2 and V is TRBV30, with no clear D. Per the germline V gene, CDR1 is GTSNPN and CDR2 is SVGIG (reference sequence). The CDR3 extends over 14 amino acids. With 0 bases removed from V and 8 bases from J, the gap between germline ends came to 16 bases. The CDR3 coding sequence is TGTGCCTGGAGTGTTGGAAACAGCCCTTGGGGCTACACCTTC. Translated, it gives CAWSVGNSPWGYTF.

The chain couples TRBV19 to TRBJ1-6; D may be TRBD1 (5 bases). Trimming removed 5 bases at V and 9 bases at J, with 11 bases between. The CDR3 length is 13 residues. Germline V gene sequence: CDR1 LNHDA, CDR2 SQIVND (reference sequence). For the CDR3, the DNA is TGTGCCAGTAGTCGCCAGGGCGGTTCACCCCTCCACTTT. The encoded protein is CASSRQGGSPLHF.

This clone was found a few times. The chain couples TRBV2 to TRBJ1-1; TRBD1 matches at 7 bases. Per the germline V gene, CDR1 is SNHLY and CDR2 is FYNNEI. Trimming at V came to 4 bases and at J to 7 bases, leaving 6 bases not matched to a gene. The CDR3 is 13 amino acids. The CDR3 reads CASSGDSILEAFF. CDR3 bases: TGTGCCAGCAGTGGGGACAGTATACTTGAAGCTTTCTTT.

The V and J genes are TRBV6-5 and TRBJ2-5; D gene uncertain. There are 14 residues in the CDR3. Germline V gene lookup returns CDR1 MNHEY and CDR2 SVGAGI. Trimming left V 6 bases short and J 1 base short, with 12 bases between. CDR3 sequence: CASSLRLSQETQYF. The CDR3 bases are TGTGCCAGCAGCCTAAGACTGAGCCAAGAGACCCAGTACTTC.

This chain joins TRBV3-1 (or the pseudogene TRBV3-2) and TRBJ1-4; possibly TRBD1 for D (5 bases). CDR1 and CDR2 from the germline V gene are LGHDT and YNNKEL (reference sequence). The CDR3 extends over 14 amino acids. Deletions cut 4 bases from V and 7 bases from J, with 13 bases between. CDR3 DNA: TGTGCCAGCAGCCGATCAGGGATGGGTGAAAAACTGTTTTTT. Translated: CASSRSGMGEKLFF.

V and J are TRBV2 and TRBJ2-1; 8 bases match TRBD2. The CDR3 contains 13 residues. V was pared by 6 bases and J by 7 bases, with 5 bases of the junction left unmatched. Germline V gives CDR1 SNHLY, CDR2 FYNNEI. The CDR3, as DNA: TGTGCCAGCAGCGCCTCGGGGGGGAATGAGCAGTTCTTC. Translation: CASSASGGNEQFF. Together with reference TRBV2 and TRBJ2-1, the CDR3 gives the full variable domain: EPEVTQTPSHQVTQMGQEVILRCVPISNHLYFYWYRQILGQKVEFLVSFYNNEISEKSEIFDDQFSVERPDGSNFTLKIRSTKLEDSAMYFCASSASGGNEQFFGPGTRLTVL.

The genes are TRBV5-1 and TRBJ1-1; 8 bases match TRBD1. The CDR3 is 12 amino acids. Looked up from germline, CDR1 is SGHRS and CDR2 is YFSETQ. Trimming removed 3 bases from V and 6 bases from J; junction bases left unmatched: 1. The CDR3 protein is CASSSGQAEAFF. The CDR3 DNA sequence: TGCGCCAGCAGCTCGGGACAGGCTGAAGCTTTCTTT. Combining the CDR3 with reference TRBV5-1 and TRBJ1-1 gives the whole variable domain KAGVTQTPRYLIKTRGQQVTLSCSPISGHRSVSWYQQTPGQGLQFLFEYFSETQRNKGNFPGRFSGRQFSNSRSEMNVSTLELGDSALYLCASSSGQAEAFFGQGTRLTVV.

J is TRBJ2-5 and V is TRBV6-5; TRBD1 might be the D (6 bases). Trimming removed 5 bases at V and 4 bases at J, with 11 bases between. CDR1 is MNHEY, CDR2 SVGAGI, per germline. The CDR3 loop spans 13 amino acids. Here the CDR3 reads CASSKIGGETQYF. The CDR3, as DNA: TGTGCCAGCAGTAAGATAGGGGGAGAGACCCAGTACTTC.

This sequence joins TRBV6-5 and TRBJ1-5, with 7 bases identical to TRBD1. This CDR3 comprises 13 residues. V was clipped by 6 bases and J by 5 bases; unmatched bases: 4. Germline loops: CDR1 MNHEY, CDR2 SVGAGI. The CDR3 DNA follows: TGTGCCAGCAGACCAGACAGGGATCAGCCCCAGCATTTT. Its protein product is CASRPDRDQPQHF.

J is TRBJ1-2 and V is TRBV24-1, with D maybe TRBD1 (6 bases). V lost 3 bases and J lost 1, with 11 bases in between. CDR3 length equals 15 residues. Germline CDR1 KGHDR, CDR2 SFDVKD. The CDR3 DNA follows: TGTGCCACCAGTGATGGGCAGGACAGTAACTATGGCTACACCTTC. This translates into CATSDGQDSNYGYTF.

This chain links TRBV7-3 with TRBJ2-1; D is perhaps TRBD2 (5 bases). Between the trimmed V and J ends, which lost 5 bases and 2 bases, there was a span of 13 bases. The CDR3 has 15 residues. Germline CDR1 SGHTA, CDR2 FQGTGA. CDR3 amino acids: CASSHSSSPYNEQFF. CDR3 bases: TGTGCCAGCAGCCACTCTAGCTCCCCCTACAATGAGCAGTTCTTC.

With regard to this clone: Other nucleotide sequences in the sample specify the same CDR3. The V gene is TRBV12-3 or TRBV12-4, the J gene TRBJ2-1; D uncertain. The CDR3 loop spans 13 amino acids. The V end lost 5 bases, the J end lost 0 bases, and 5 bases lay between the germline ends. The CDR3 DNA is TGTGCCAGCAGTCCGAGCTCCTACAATGAGCAGTTCTTC. Protein sequence: CASSPSSYNEQFF.

The table lists this clone with a few counts. The chain links TRBV28 to TRBJ1-1, with 10 positions matching TRBD1. CDR1 MDHEN and CDR2 SYDVKM come from the germline V gene. The CDR3 spans 16 residues. V lost 5 bases and J lost 4; bases outside the gene matches: 10. In DNA, the CDR3 is TGTGCCAGCAGTACGCCCTGGACAGGGGGTTTCACTGAAGCTTTCTTT. It specifies CASSTPWTGGFTEAFF. Combining the CDR3 with reference TRBV28 and TRBJ1-1 gives the whole variable domain DVKVTQSSRYLVKRTGEKVFLECVQDMDHENMFWYRQDPGLGLRLIYFSYDVKMKEKGDIPEGYSVSREKKERFSLILESASTNQTSMYLCASSTPWTGGFTEAFFGQGTRLTVV.

V and J are TRBV6-2 or TRBV6-3 and TRBJ1-4; a weak D match, TRBD1 (6 bases). Germline V CDR1 and CDR2: MNHEY, SVGEGT. The CDR3 sequence is 17 residues long. Deletions cut 6 bases from V and 8 bases from J, with 25 bases between. The CDR3 coding sequence is TGTGCCAGCAGCGCCCTTGGCCTCGTACAGGGAGGGGAAAAACTGTTTTTT. It yields the protein CASSALGLVQGGEKLFF.

This rearrangement joins TRBV28 to TRBJ1-2; TRBD1 might be the D (5 bases). The germline V gene encodes CDR1 MDHEN and CDR2 SYDVKM. The CDR3 spans 14 residues. Trimming stripped 5 bases from V and 0 bases from J, with 10 bases between. CDR3 nucleotides: TGTGCCAGCAGTGGTAGGACAACTAACTATGGCTACACCTTC. Protein product: CASSGRTTNYGYTF.

The V call is TRBV20-1, the J call TRBJ2-1; possibly TRBD2 for D (5 bases). The V end was cut by 6 bases, the J end by 8 bases, with 11 bases between. The CDR3 is made up of 11 amino acids. CDR1 is DFQATT and CDR2 is SNEGSKA in the germline V gene (reference sequence). The DNA for the CDR3 is TGCAGTGCAGGGAGTTGGGATGAGCAGTTCTTC. Amino acid sequence: CSAGSWDEQFF.

The chain employs TRBV12-3 or TRBV12-4 and TRBJ1-2; D call uncertain. V was clipped by 3 bases and J by 7 bases, with 12 bases between them. CDR3 length: 13 amino acids. In DNA form, the CDR3 reads TGTGCCAGCAGTTTCACCGTCGGGATTGGCTACACCTTC. Encoded protein: CASSFTVGIGYTF.

The rearrangement joins TRBV28 to TRBJ1-6, with no clear D. CDR1 and CDR2 (germline): MDHEN, SYDVKM. V was shortened by 6 bases and J by 2 bases, with 11 bases between the two germline ends. The CDR3 is 15 residues long. The DNA of the CDR3 is TGTGCCAGCAGATTAAGAAGCCCCTATAATTCACCCCTCCACTTT. Residues: CASRLRSPYNSPLHF. The entire variable domain, with the rest obtained from reference TRBV28 and TRBJ1-6, is as follows: DVKVTQSSRYLVKRTGEKVFLECVQDMDHENMFWYRQDPGLGLRLIYFSYDVKMKEKGDIPEGYSVSREKKERFSLILESASTNQTSMYLCASRLRSPYNSPLHFGNGTRLTVT.

This chain connects TRBV20-1 to TRBJ1-2; D is unresolved. CDR1 is DFQATT and CDR2 is SNEGSKA in the germline V gene (reference sequence). V was shortened by 3 bases and J by 8 bases, with 10 bases between the two germline ends. This CDR3 contains 11 residues. This CDR3 is CSARRAGGYTF. CDR3 sequence (DNA): TGCAGTGCTAGGAGGGCGGGCGGCTACACCTTC.

The chain combines TRBV10-3 with TRBJ2-2; 7 nucleotides line up with TRBD1. CDR1 and CDR2 from the germline V gene are ENHRY and SYGVKD. This CDR3 contains 13 residues. J lost 5 bases, V lost 5 bases, and 2 bases had no gene match. The CDR3 here is CAISLTGTGELFF. CDR3 DNA sequence: TGTGCCATCAGTTTGACAGGGACCGGGGAGCTGTTTTTT.

The gene calls are TRBV19 and TRBJ1-2; TRBD1 agrees at 10 bases. Germline V gene sequence: CDR1 LNHDA, CDR2 SQIVND (reference sequence). The junction had 11 bases not matched to a gene; V was cut back by 3 bases and J by 10 bases. This CDR3 spans 15 amino acids. The CDR3 region is CASSMGSRDRGTYTF. The CDR3 DNA reads as TGTGCCAGTAGTATGGGCTCCCGGGACAGGGGAACCTACACCTTC.

V and J are TRBV10-3 and TRBJ1-5; 8 nucleotides match TRBD1. Germline V lookup: CDR1 ENHRY, CDR2 SYGVKD. The CDR3 totals 13 residues. The J segment lost 6 bases and the V segment lost 6 bases, leaving 4 bases of the junction unmatched. CDR3 DNA: TGTGCCATCAGACAGGGGGGAACTCAGCCCCAGCATTTT. It is translated as CAIRQGGTQPQHF.